This T cell receptor beta chain is drawn from a study of early T cells in non-severe SARS-CoV-2 infection. Trimming cost V 8 bases and J 5 bases, with 19 bases left between them. Looked up from germline, CDR1 is SEHNR and CDR2 is FQNEAQ (reference sequence). The CDR3 has 14 amino acids. Attached unique molecular identifiers marked individual cDNA molecules. TCRdb processed the 5' RACE reads anew with MiXCR; each CDR3 protein has one entry. The table has roughly 66,000 distinct CDR3 sequences, approximately 9% seen once; the top ten hold roughly 3.2%. The source of this sequence is an adult who was a healthcare worker with PCR-confirmed SARS-CoV-2 infection or an uninfected control (not recorded which). V is TRBV7-9 and J is TRBJ2-7, with D hard to call. The specimen was whole blood. The CDR3: CASALGNPGHEQYF. As DNA, the CDR3 is TGTGCCAGCGCTCTAGGCAATCCCGGCCACGAGCAGTACTTC. Variable domain in full (rest from reference TRBV7-9 and TRBJ2-7): DTGVSQNPRHKITKRGQNVTFRCDPISEHNRLYWYRQTLGQGPEFLTYFQNEAQLEKSRLLSDRFSAERPKGSFSTLEIQRTEQGDSAMYLCASALGNPGHEQYFGPGTRLTVT.